The T cell receptor beta chain described here comes from a study of T cell repertoires in cytomegalovirus infection. Study-level information: Well-studied HLA-B-restricted epitopes and recently identified HLA-C-restricted epitopes of CMV were both used in the study. Indicated by public TCR beta signatures were CMV infection and matching HLA type.

Of note for this clonotype: Its target is unknown. This may stem from a read error, because a much larger clone lies one nucleotide away.

Study results and caveats: Based on cumulative public TCR beta family frequency, carriers of CMV plus the relevant HLA were identified. Predominance within the ex vivo response was attributable to HLA-C-restricted CMV-specific TCR beta clonotypes.

V lost 1 base, J lost 4 bases, and 7 bases lay in between. This CDR3 comprises 13 residues. Germline V lookup: CDR1 LNHDA, CDR2 SQIVND (reference sequence). TCRdb re-called the reads through MiXCR, storing one row per CDR3 protein. The sample has about 890,000 distinct CDR3 sequences; about 33% are singletons. This sequence was found in a human donor in good health (CMV status not recorded). Some clones in this sample may be carry-over from other donors' samples. The material was cultured CD8+ T cells from PBMCs, obtained from culture after CMV antigen stimulation. This chain links TRBV19 with TRBJ2-5; D not resolved. The chain's CDR3 is CASSIVWGETQYF. The DNA of the CDR3 is TGTGCCAGTAGTATAGTATGGGGAGAGACCCAGTACTTC.